What follows describes a single T cell receptor beta chain. Its target is unknown. The data were produced by immunoSEQ multiplex PCR, yet TCRdb's version contains in-frame clones alone and is incomplete. The table shows under 40,000 clones, with 93% occurring only once. The data belong to a study of T cells in localized non-small cell lung cancer. Findings of the study overall: Sequence data derive from only one tumor region, so heterogeneity remains possible. Uninvolved neighboring lung showed the greatest T cell clonality, exceeding tumor. Of the top 100 tumor clones, median around 60 were in adjacent lung, approximately 28 among its top 100. Among blood samples, higher T cell density accompanied longer overall survival.

Germline lookup yields CDR1 SQVTM and CDR2 ANQGSEA. This CDR3 is built from 14 residues. Between the trimmed V and J ends, which lost 4 bases and 4 bases, there was a span of 16 bases. This chain uses TRBV29-1 with TRBJ1-1; perhaps TRBD1 as D (5 bases). The specimen comprised peripheral blood, sampled before any cancer treatment. The origin of this receptor is a female donor of 60 years or more with stage I lung adenocarcinoma. For the CDR3, the DNA is TGCAGCGTTGGCCAAGGGGAGGGAGGCACTGAAGCTTTCTTT. The encoded protein is CSVGQGEGGTEAFF. Supplemented by reference TRBV29-1 and TRBJ1-1, the full variable domain reads SAVISQKPSRDICQRGTSLTIQCQVDSQVTMMFWYRQQPGQSLTLIATANQGSEATYESGFVIDKFPISRPNLTFSTLTVSNMSPEDSSIYLCSVGQGEGGTEAFFGQGTRLTVV.